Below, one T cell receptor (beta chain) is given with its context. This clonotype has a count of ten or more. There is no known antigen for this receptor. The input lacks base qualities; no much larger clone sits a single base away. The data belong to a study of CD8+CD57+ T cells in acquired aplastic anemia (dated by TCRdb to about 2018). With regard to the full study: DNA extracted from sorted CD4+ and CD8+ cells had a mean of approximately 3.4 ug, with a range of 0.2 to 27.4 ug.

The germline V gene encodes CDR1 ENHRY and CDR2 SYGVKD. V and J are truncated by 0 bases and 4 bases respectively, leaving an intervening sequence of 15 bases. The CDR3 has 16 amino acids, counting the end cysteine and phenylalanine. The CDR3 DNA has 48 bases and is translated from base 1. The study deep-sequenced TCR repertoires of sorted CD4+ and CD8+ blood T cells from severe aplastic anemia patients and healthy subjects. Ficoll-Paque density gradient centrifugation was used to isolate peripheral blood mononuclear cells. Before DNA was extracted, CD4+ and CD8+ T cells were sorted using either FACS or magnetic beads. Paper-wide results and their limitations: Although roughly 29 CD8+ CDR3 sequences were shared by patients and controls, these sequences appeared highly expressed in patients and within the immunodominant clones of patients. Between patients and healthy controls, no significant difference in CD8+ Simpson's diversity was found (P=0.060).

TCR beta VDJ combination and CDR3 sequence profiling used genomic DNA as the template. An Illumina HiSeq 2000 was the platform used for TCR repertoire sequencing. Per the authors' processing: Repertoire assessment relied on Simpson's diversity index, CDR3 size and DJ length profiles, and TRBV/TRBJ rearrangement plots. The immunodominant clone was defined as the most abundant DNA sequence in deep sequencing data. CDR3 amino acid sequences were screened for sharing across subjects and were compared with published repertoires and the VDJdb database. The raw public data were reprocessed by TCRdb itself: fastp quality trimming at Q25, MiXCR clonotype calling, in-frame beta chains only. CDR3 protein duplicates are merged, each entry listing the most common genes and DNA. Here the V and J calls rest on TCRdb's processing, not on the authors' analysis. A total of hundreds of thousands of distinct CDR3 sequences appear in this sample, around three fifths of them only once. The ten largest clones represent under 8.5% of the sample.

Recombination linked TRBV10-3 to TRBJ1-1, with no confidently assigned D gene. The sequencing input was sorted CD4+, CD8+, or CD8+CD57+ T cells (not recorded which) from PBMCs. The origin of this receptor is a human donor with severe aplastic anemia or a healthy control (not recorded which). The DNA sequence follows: TGTGCCATCAGTGAGTCCGGGCCAGAGAGTGGCACTGAAGCTTTCTTT. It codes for CAISESGPESGTEAFF.